This record covers a single T cell receptor beta chain. The entry originates in a study of blood T cell repertoires in COVID-19. TCRdb's table, derived via immunoSEQ multiplex PCR, lists solely in-frame clones and lacks some. The sample consists of 150,000 to 200,000 clones, over 75% of them appearing once. The germline gives CDR1 MDHEN, CDR2 SYDVKM. J gave up 4 bases and V 6 bases, and 7 bases lay outside the gene matches. The CDR3 totals 14 residues. The rearrangement joins TRBV28 to TRBJ1-1, with 8 bases matching TRBD1. The sequencing sample was made of peripheral blood. This TCR derives from a human donor in a cohort sampled during active COVID-19. CDR3 sequence reads: CASRAGGSSTEAFF. CDR3 coding DNA: TGTGCCAGCAGAGCAGGGGGCTCGAGCACTGAAGCTTTCTTT.